These 29 T cell receptor beta chains were all obtained from the same sample, sequenced in a study of identical twins. In TCRdb, the 5' RACE reads were re-called with MiXCR into one record per CDR3 protein. The repertoire consists of 1.5 million to 2 million distinct CDR3 sequences, with under 35% occurring once and the leading ten covering about 0.27%. The sample consisted of cord blood. The receptors here all came from a newborn girl in good health.

The CDR3 DNA sequence: TGCGCCAGCAGGTCTTGGGACAGCTCCTACGAGCAGTACTTC. The encoded protein is CASRSWDSSYEQYF. The chain combines TRBV5-1 with TRBJ2-7, with 7 nucleotides matching TRBD1. This CDR3 has 14 amino acids. CDR1 SGHRS and CDR2 YFSETQ come from the germline V gene. With 5 bases clipped from V and 0 bases from J, the junction kept 5 bases outside the gene matches.

This clonotype was found once. The V call is TRBV10-3, the J call TRBJ1-2; D is ambiguous. Per the germline V gene, CDR1 is ENHRY and CDR2 is SYGVKD. The CDR3 runs to 14 residues. Between the trimmed V and J ends, which lost 0 bases and 3 bases, there was a span of 8 bases. The CDR3 region has the DNA TGTGCCATCAGTGAGTCGGAGGGATACTATGGCTACACCTTC. Translating gives CAISESEGYYGYTF.

This clonotype showed up many times. V and J are TRBV12-3 or TRBV12-4 and TRBJ1-2; 9 positions agree with TRBD1. The CDR3 runs to 15 residues. V lost 3 bases, J lost 6 bases, and 8 bases stayed unmatched. The CDR3 sequence: CASSFGTGWGNGYTF. In DNA, the CDR3 is TGTGCCAGCAGTTTCGGGACAGGGTGGGGAAATGGCTACACCTTC.

This clonotype was counted many times. One end of the junction varies from germline; a read error may be responsible. The V call is TRBV6-2 or TRBV6-3, the J call TRBJ2-1; D gene uncertain. Germline V gene sequence: CDR1 MNHEY, CDR2 SVGEGT. CDR3 length: 13 amino acids. The CDR3 here is CASSYTLSNELFF. The CDR3 nucleotides are TGTGCCAGCAGTTACACGCTGTCCAATGAGCTGTTCTTC.

This clonotype was counted many times. The CDR3 is CSVDQPGLNYGYTF. The CDR3 DNA reads TGCAGCGTTGATCAGCCAGGGCTCAACTATGGCTACACCTTC. This chain connects TRBV29-1 to TRBJ1-2, with D possibly TRBD1 on 5 matching bases. Germline V gene data show CDR1 as SQVTM and CDR2 as ANQGSEA. The CDR3 contains 14 residues. V lost 3 bases and J lost 2, with 13 bases in between.

This chain joins TRBV20-1 and TRBJ2-7; 10 bases line up with TRBD1. The DNA end is a closer match to TRBJ2-5, so the J assignment may be wrong. This CDR3 has 12 amino acids. Germline values: CDR1 DFQATT, CDR2 SNEGSKA (reference sequence). DNA of the CDR3: TGCAGTGGACAGGGGGCTGGAGAGACCCAGTACTTC. Amino acid sequence: CSGQGAGETQYF.

The gene calls are TRBV7-2 and TRBJ1-1; no definite D call. This CDR3 is built from 13 residues. Trimming took off 4 bases at V and 6 bases at J, with 12 bases between the two ends. In germline, CDR1 is SGHTA, CDR2 FQGNSA. The CDR3 DNA is TGTGCCAGCAGCTACGGAGACGGGCCTGAAGCTTTCTTT. Protein: CASSYGDGPEAFF.

This clonotype came up a few times. The chain combines TRBV2 with TRBJ1-2; 8 bases fit TRBD1. The CDR3 is 15 amino acids. Losses at the gene ends were 8 bases for V and 4 bases for J; bases not matched to a gene: 12. Per the germline V gene, CDR1 is SNHLY and CDR2 is FYNNEI. The DNA of the CDR3 is TGTGCCAGCCCCGCCCCCGGGACAGGTCCCTATGGCTACACCTTC. Protein sequence: CASPAPGTGPYGYTF.

Comment on this clonotype: A read error may account for a junction end that differs from germline. The CDR3 here is CATSRRNLNRPQHF. The CDR3 DNA sequence: TGTGCCACCAGCAGGAGGAACCTCAATCGGCCCCAGCATTTT. This chain connects TRBV15 to TRBJ1-5; D unclear. Germline V gives CDR1 LNHNV, CDR2 YYDKDF (reference sequence). The CDR3 has 14 amino acids.

This clonotype has a handful of counts. The genes are TRBV15 and TRBJ1-3; D call uncertain. Trimming stripped 0 bases from V and 0 bases from J, with 12 bases between. This CDR3 has 17 amino acids. Per the germline V gene, CDR1 is LNHNV and CDR2 is YYDKDF (reference sequence). CDR3 protein: CATSRDSLSRSGNTIYF. Here the CDR3 DNA reads TGTGCCACCAGCAGAGATTCTCTCTCCCGCTCTGGAAACACCATATATTTT.

Written as DNA, the CDR3 is TGCAGTGCTACTAGCGGGAGTACGCAGTATTTT. Translating it yields CSATSGSTQYF. The J gene is TRBJ2-3, the V gene TRBV20-1; TRBD2 matches at 10 bases. The V and J ends lost 4 bases and 8 bases, in that order; junction bases with no gene match: 0. Germline loops: CDR1 DFQATT, CDR2 SNEGSKA (reference sequence). The CDR3 is made up of 11 amino acids.

The V gene is TRBV28, the J gene TRBJ2-1; 7 positions match TRBD2. This CDR3 has 12 residues. CDR1 and CDR2 (germline): MDHEN, SYDVKM. V gave up 5 bases and J gave up 8 bases; unmatched junction bases: 3. CDR3 coding DNA: TGTGCCAGCAGTCAAGGGAGGGATGAGCAGTTCTTC. Protein: CASSQGRDEQFF. The whole variable domain, remainder taken from reference TRBV28 and TRBJ2-1, is DVKVTQSSRYLVKRTGEKVFLECVQDMDHENMFWYRQDPGLGLRLIYFSYDVKMKEKGDIPEGYSVSREKKERFSLILESASTNQTSMYLCASSQGRDEQFFGPGTRLTVL.

There are many counts of this clonotype. The chain joins TRBV4-2 to TRBJ2-5; the match to TRBD1 covers 8 bases. Germline V gene data show CDR1 as LGHNA and CDR2 as YNFKEQ. CDR3 length: 17 residues. After removal of 0 bases from V and 10 bases from J, the junction contained 16 bases not matched to a gene. The CDR3 DNA follows: TGTGCCAGCAGCCAAGACTCTTTGTTCGCAGGGGGCCCAGACCAGTACTTC. Amino acid sequence: CASSQDSLFAGGPDQYF.

This clonotype was seen only a few times. The chain is built from TRBV20-1 and TRBJ1-6, with D unclear. The germline gives CDR1 DFQATT, CDR2 SNEGSKA (reference sequence). The CDR3 consists of 12 residues. V was pared by 7 bases and J by 5 bases, with 9 bases between. CDR3: CSGSRHNSPLHF. CDR3 bases: TGCAGTGGCTCCCGGCATAATTCACCCCTCCACTTT.

CDR3 coding DNA: TGTGCCATCAGGGTCCTCGCGGCGAACACTGAAGCTTTCTTT. Its translation is CAIRVLAANTEAFF. V gene TRBV10-3 combines with J gene TRBJ1-1, with D unresolved. Germline lookup yields CDR1 ENHRY and CDR2 SYGVKD. This CDR3 region has 14 residues. Trimming removed 6 bases at V and 1 base at J, with 12 bases between.

V gene TRBV6-2 or TRBV6-3 combines with J gene TRBJ2-1; 11 bases agree with TRBD2. V lost 2 bases to trimming and J lost 13 bases; unmatched junction nucleotides: 4. The CDR3 has 13 amino acids. The V gene's germline CDR1 is MNHEY and CDR2 SVGEGT. CDR3 sequence reads: CASSYPGTSGQFF. In DNA form, the CDR3 reads TGTGCCAGCAGTTACCCCGGGACTAGCGGACAGTTCTTC.

Only a few counts were recorded for this clonotype. This sequence joins TRBV9 and TRBJ2-1, with TRBD2 matching 12 bases. Germline V gene data show CDR1 as SGDLS and CDR2 as YYNGEE. CDR3 size: 17 residues. Trimming removed 0 bases from V and 6 bases from J; junction bases left unmatched: 7. The CDR3 reads CASSVGSSGGAGNEQFF. The CDR3 bases are TGTGCCAGCAGCGTAGGATCTAGCGGGGGGGCGGGCAATGAGCAGTTCTTC.

This clonotype showed up just a few times. The genes are TRBV7-2 and TRBJ2-3; 8 positions match TRBD2. CDR3 length: 17 residues. Trimming cost V 1 base and J 5 bases; bases outside gene matches: 11. From germline, CDR1 is SGHTA and CDR2 FQGNSA. CDR3 residues: CASSLVPRTSRGDTQYF. In nucleotides, the CDR3 is TGTGCCAGCAGCTTAGTGCCCAGGACTAGCCGGGGAGATACGCAGTATTTT.

This clonotype was recorded a few times. The chain uses TRBV20-1 and TRBJ2-1; D is unresolved. The CDR3 loop spans 14 amino acids. Trimming left V 5 bases short and J 1 base short, with 12 bases between. Germline lookup yields CDR1 DFQATT and CDR2 SNEGSKA (reference sequence). The CDR3 sequence: CSAPRVSSYNEQFF. The CDR3, as DNA: TGCAGTGCTCCAAGAGTGAGTTCCTACAATGAGCAGTTCTTC.

The chain recombines TRBV3-1 with TRBJ2-5; 7 positions agree with TRBD2. Germline values: CDR1 LGHDT, CDR2 YNNKEL (reference sequence). CDR3 length: 13 residues. V gave up 1 base and J gave up 13 bases; unmatched junction bases: 9. The CDR3 is CASSQVIGGFSYF. The CDR3, as DNA: TGTGCCAGCAGCCAAGTCATCGGGGGGTTCTCGTACTTC.

The chain is built from TRBV30 and TRBJ2-4; D may match TRBD1 or TRBD2 (6 bases each). CDR1 and CDR2 from the germline V gene are GTSNPN and SVGIG (reference sequence). The CDR3 length is 12 residues. V gave up 1 base and J gave up 6 bases, with 7 bases separating them. In DNA, the CDR3 is TGTGCCTGGAGTGAGGGGGGAAACATTCAGTACTTC. This codes for CAWSEGGNIQYF.

This clonotype has a handful of counts. At one boundary the junction diverges from the germline segment, which might be a read error. In DNA, the CDR3 is TGCAGCGTCCCGGGACAGGCATCCTCCGAGCAGTACTTC. Translated, it gives CSVPGQASSEQYF. The chain uses TRBV29-1 and TRBJ2-7; 8 nucleotides line up with TRBD1. CDR1 is SQVTM, CDR2 ANQGSEA, per germline. The CDR3 loop spans 13 amino acids.

This chain uses TRBV2 with TRBJ2-1; no clear D gene. This CDR3 spans 14 amino acids. Trimming pared 4 bases from V and 3 bases from J, leaving 10 bases between. From germline, CDR1 is SNHLY and CDR2 FYNNEI. The CDR3 nucleotides read TGTGCCAGCAGTGGGGGTAAGATCTACAATGAGCAGTTCTTC. The encoded protein is CASSGGKIYNEQFF.

Concerning this clonotype itself: A much larger clonotype is one base distant, so this may be a read error. The chain carries TRBV6-5 and TRBJ2-4; weak D call: TRBD2 (6 bases). The CDR3 is 12 amino acids. CDR1 MNHEY and CDR2 SVGAGI come from the germline V gene. V lost 5 bases and J 16 bases, leaving 18 bases between the germline ends. The DNA of the CDR3 is TGTGCCAGCAGTGGGGGAGGATACGAGCACTACTTC. Its translation: CASSGGGYEHYF.

The gene calls are TRBV20-1 and TRBJ2-1, with a possible D match to TRBD1 (6 bases). CDR1 is DFQATT, CDR2 SNEGSKA, per germline (reference sequence). V was cut by 4 bases and J by 10 bases, with 29 bases left in between. CDR3 length: 17 residues. The CDR3 loop reads CSATGETRTGSSYEQFF. The CDR3 region has the DNA TGCAGTGCTACAGGGGAGACAAGGACGGGGAGCTCCTACGAGCAGTTCTTC.

This clonotype was counted many times. The V gene is TRBV11-2, the J gene TRBJ2-5, with 9 positions matching TRBD2. The CDR3 consists of 13 residues. The ends lost 8 bases at V and 5 bases at J; junction bases unmatched: 6. The germline gives CDR1 SGHAT, CDR2 FQNNGV. CDR3 nucleotides: TGTGCCAGCCGGGGACTAGCTATGGAGACCCAGTACTTC. Its translation is CASRGLAMETQYF. Looking up the rest from reference TRBV11-2 and TRBJ2-5 gives the full variable domain: EAGVAQSPRYKIIEKRQSVAFWCNPISGHATLYWYQQILGQGPKLLIQFQNNGVVDDSQLPKDRFSAERLKGVDSTLKIQPAKLEDSAVYLCASRGLAMETQYFGPGTRLLVL.

This sequence joins TRBV5-6 and TRBJ2-1; TRBD1 matches 9 bases. This CDR3 region has 17 residues. Germline-derived CDR1 and CDR2 are SGHDT and YYEEEE. The V gene end was trimmed by 2 bases and the J gene end by 4 bases; junction bases not matched to a gene: 10. CDR3 bases: TGTGCCAGCAGCTTTTCAGGACGACAGGGGGTGTACAATGAGCAGTTCTTC. It specifies CASSFSGRQGVYNEQFF. Combining the CDR3 with reference TRBV5-6 and TRBJ2-1 gives the whole variable domain DAGVTQSPTHLIKTRGQQVTLRCSPKSGHDTVSWYQQALGQGPQFIFQYYEEEERQRGNFPDRFSGHQFPNYSSELNVNALLLGDSALYLCASSFSGRQGVYNEQFFGPGTRLTVL.

The V call is TRBV30, the J call TRBJ2-1, with 8 bases matching TRBD2. This CDR3 spans 15 amino acids. Germline CDR1 reads GTSNPN; CDR2 reads SVGIG (reference sequence). Losses at the gene ends were 0 bases for V and 6 bases for J; bases not matched to a gene: 7. The CDR3 DNA reads TGTGCCTGGAGTGTTGGCGGGGGGCCCTTCAATGAGCAGTTCTTC. It is translated as CAWSVGGGPFNEQFF.

The chain combines TRBV20-1 with TRBJ2-7; 7 positions match TRBD2. Germline trimming cut 3 bases from V and 5 bases from J; bases unmatched to any gene: 13. CDR1 and CDR2 (germline): DFQATT, SNEGSKA (reference sequence). This CDR3 spans 15 amino acids. In DNA, the CDR3 is TGCAGTGCTAGCAGGCTAGCGGAACGACCGGACGAGCAGTACTTC. Protein sequence: CSASRLAERPDEQYF.